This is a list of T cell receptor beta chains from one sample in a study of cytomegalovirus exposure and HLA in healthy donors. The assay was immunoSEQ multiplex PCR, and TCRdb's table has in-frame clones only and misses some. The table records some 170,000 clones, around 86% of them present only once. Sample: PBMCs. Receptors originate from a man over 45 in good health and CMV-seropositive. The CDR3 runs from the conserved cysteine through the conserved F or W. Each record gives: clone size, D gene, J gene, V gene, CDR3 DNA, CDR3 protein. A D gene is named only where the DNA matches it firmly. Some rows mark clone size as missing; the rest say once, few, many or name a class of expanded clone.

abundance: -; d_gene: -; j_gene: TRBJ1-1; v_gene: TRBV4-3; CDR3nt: TGCGCCAGCAGCCGCAGGGGGAACACTGAAGCTTTCTTT; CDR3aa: CASSRRGNTEAFF
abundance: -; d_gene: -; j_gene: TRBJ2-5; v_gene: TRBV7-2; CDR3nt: TGTGCCAGCAGCTCCTTCGAGACCCAGTACTTC; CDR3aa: CASSSFETQYF
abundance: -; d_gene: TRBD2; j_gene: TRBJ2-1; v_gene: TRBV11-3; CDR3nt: TGTGCCAGCAGCCCCCGGACTAGCGGGAGCTGGAATGAGCAGTTCTTC; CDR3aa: CASSPRTSGSWNEQFF
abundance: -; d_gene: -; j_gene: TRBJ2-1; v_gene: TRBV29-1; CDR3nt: TGCAGCGTTGACAGTTTCAATGAGCAGTTCTTC; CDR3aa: CSVDSFNEQFF
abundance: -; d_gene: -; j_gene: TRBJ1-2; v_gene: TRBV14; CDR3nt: TGTGCCAGCAGCCCTCGTCTCTTTGCTAACTATGGCTACACCTTC; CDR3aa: CASSPRLFANYGYTF
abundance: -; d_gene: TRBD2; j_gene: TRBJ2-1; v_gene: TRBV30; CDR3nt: TGTGCCTGGAGTGTAAGGGCGGGAGTTTTTAATGAGCAGTTCTTC; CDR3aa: CAWSVRAGVFNEQFF
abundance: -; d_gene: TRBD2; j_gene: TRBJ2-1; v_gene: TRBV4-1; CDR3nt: TGCGCCAGCAGCCCCATAGCGGGAGAATACAATGAGCAGTTCTTC; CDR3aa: CASSPIAGEYNEQFF
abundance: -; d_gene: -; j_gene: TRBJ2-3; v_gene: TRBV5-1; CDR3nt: TGCGCCAGCAGCTTGGACAGGGCAGATACGCAGTATTTT; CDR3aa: CASSLDRADTQYF
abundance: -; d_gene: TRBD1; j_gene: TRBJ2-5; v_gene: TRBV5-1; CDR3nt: TGCGCCAGCAGCCCCGGGGACAGGGGGAGGGCAGAGACCCAGTACTTC; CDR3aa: CASSPGDRGRAETQYF
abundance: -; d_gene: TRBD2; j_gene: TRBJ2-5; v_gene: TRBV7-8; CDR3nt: TGTGCCAGCAGCTTAGGAGGCAGAAGTCCCTGGGAGGGACAGTACTTC; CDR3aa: CASSLGGRSPWEGQYF
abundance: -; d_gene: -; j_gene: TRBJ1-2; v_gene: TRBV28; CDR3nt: TGTGCCAGCAGTTTACTGCAGGGCCCGAACTATGGCTACACCTTC; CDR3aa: CASSLLQGPNYGYTF
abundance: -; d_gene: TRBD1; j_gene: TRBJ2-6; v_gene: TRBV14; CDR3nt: TGTGCCAGCAGCCAGTGGACAGGGTTCTCTGGGGCCAACGTCCTGACTTTC; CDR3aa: CASSQWTGFSGANVLTF
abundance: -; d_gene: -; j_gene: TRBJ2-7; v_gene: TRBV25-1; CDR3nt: TGTGCCAGCAGTGCCCTACAGGGGGGGGAGCAGTACTTC; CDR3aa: CASSALQGGEQYF
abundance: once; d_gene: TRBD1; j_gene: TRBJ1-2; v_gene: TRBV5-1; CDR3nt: TGCGCCAGCAGCTTATTGGGCCAGGGGGACTATGGCTACACCTTC; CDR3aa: CASSLLGQGDYGYTF
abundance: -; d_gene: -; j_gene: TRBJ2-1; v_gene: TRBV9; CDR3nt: TGTGCCAGTCAAGCGGGTGGGGGGAATGAGCAGTTCTTC; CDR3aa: CASQAGGGNEQFF
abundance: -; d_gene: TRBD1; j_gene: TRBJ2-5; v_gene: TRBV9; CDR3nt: TGTGCCAGCAGCGTACAGGGGGCTGAGTGGGAGACCCAGTACTTC; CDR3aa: CASSVQGAEWETQYF
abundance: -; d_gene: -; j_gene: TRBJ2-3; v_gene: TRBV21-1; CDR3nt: TGTGCCAGCAGCAAAGGACTAGCGGGAGCCACAGATACGCAGTATTTT; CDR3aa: CASSKGLAGATDTQYF